Following are 20 T cell receptor beta chains from one sample sequenced in a study of beta chain features in type 1 diabetes (dated by TCRdb to 2017 to 2018). The library was generated by the immunoSEQ multiplex PCR assay. The entire amount of isolated RNA was reverse transcribed using the High Capacity cDNA Reverse Transcription Kit, so the sequenced TCRB transcripts were expressed ones. The immuneACCESS repertoire file appears here via TCRdb, limited to in-frame rearrangements. These files lack a portion of the clones; in checked studies, under half of the deficit traces to unresolved V genes, and the cause of the others is not known. Within this sample are about 320,000 clones, with roughly 15% of them counted one time only. The ten largest clones capture 5.5% to 7.5% of the sample. Sequences were obtained from central memory CD4+ T cells from blood. The receptors here all came from a man aged 25 to 40 in good health.

This clone was observed many times. The CDR3 loop is CASSQQTSGGADTQYF. CDR3 sequence (DNA): TGTGCCAGCAGCCAGCAAACTAGCGGGGGGGCAGATACGCAGTATTTT. This rearrangement joins TRBV5-4 to TRBJ2-3, with TRBD2 matching 13 bases. The length of the CDR3 is 16 residues. The J segment lost 4 bases and the V segment lost 4 bases, leaving 6 bases of the junction unmatched. Germline CDR1 is SGHNT and CDR2 is YYREEE (reference sequence).

The chain couples TRBV29-1 to TRBJ1-5, with D possibly matching TRBD1 (5 bases). Per the germline V gene, CDR1 is SQVTM and CDR2 is ANQGSEA. Trimming removed 8 bases at V and 4 bases at J, with 12 bases between. This CDR3 has 12 residues. The CDR3 is CSMSGGNQPQHF. The CDR3 DNA is TGCAGCATGAGTGGGGGAAATCAGCCCCAGCATTTT.

About this clone: Other DNA sequences in the sample encode the same CDR3. The rearrangement uses TRBV2 and TRBJ2-5; TRBD1 matches at 9 bases. Germline V gene sequence: CDR1 SNHLY, CDR2 FYNNEI. The junction had 2 bases not matched to a gene; V was cut back by 10 bases and J by 2 bases. This CDR3 region has 12 residues. CDR3 nucleotide sequence: TGTGCCACGGACAGGGGTCAAGAGACCCAGTACTTC. Its translation is CATDRGQETQYF. The full variable domain, rest sourced from reference TRBV2 and TRBJ2-5, is EPEVTQTPSHQVTQMGQEVILRCVPISNHLYFYWYRQILGQKVEFLVSFYNNEISEKSEIFDDQFSVERPDGSNFTLKIRSTKLEDSAMYFCATDRGQETQYFGPGTRLLVL.

A remark on this clone: One end of the junction varies from germline; a read error may be responsible. The chain links TRBV4-1 to TRBJ2-3; D may be TRBD2 (6 bases). In germline, CDR1 is MGHRA, CDR2 YSYEKL. This CDR3 comprises 15 residues. The CDR3 sequence: CASSLAAGIEDTQYF. CDR3 sequence (DNA): TGTGCCAGCAGCTTGGCCGCGGGAATTGAAGATACGCAGTATTTT.

This clone was seen a few times. The chain joins TRBV2 to TRBJ2-2; TRBD2 agrees at 16 bases. The V and J ends lost 4 bases and 4 bases, in that order; junction bases with no gene match: 15. The CDR3 is made up of 21 amino acids. Germline V gene sequence: CDR1 SNHLY, CDR2 FYNNEI. DNA of the CDR3: TGTGCCAGCAGTGTTTTCACCGGGACTAGCGGGAGGGCCATCGGCACCGGGGAGCTGTTTTTT. Amino acid sequence: CASSVFTGTSGRAIGTGELFF.

The V gene is TRBV11-1, the J gene TRBJ2-4, with 7 bases lining up with TRBD2. The ends lost 3 bases at V and 8 bases at J; junction bases unmatched: 7. This CDR3 spans 14 amino acids. Germline V gene data show CDR1 as SGHAT and CDR2 as FQDESV (reference sequence). CDR3 sequence (DNA): TGTGCCAGCAGCTTGGGCGGGAGTCGTGACATTCAGTACTTC. This sequence encodes CASSLGGSRDIQYF.

The V gene is TRBV7-7, the J gene TRBJ2-5; TRBD2 matches 13 bases. The germline gives CDR1 SSHAT, CDR2 FNYEAQ (reference sequence). The ends lost 5 bases at V and 4 bases at J; junction bases unmatched: 7. The CDR3 length is 16 residues. CDR3 amino acids: CASSGTSGGALETQYF. The DNA for the CDR3 is TGTGCCAGCAGCGGCACTAGCGGGGGGGCCTTAGAGACCCAGTACTTC.

The sample holds a few counts of this clone. The chain combines TRBV11-3 with TRBJ2-1; 12 bases are a match to TRBD2. The CDR3 extends over 15 amino acids. V shed 5 bases and J 6 bases; nucleotides not matched to a gene: 5. Germline CDR1 is SGHNT and CDR2 is YENEEA. The CDR3 protein is CASSPGTSGPNEQFF. The CDR3 bases are TGTGCCAGCAGCCCCGGGACTAGCGGGCCCAATGAGCAGTTCTTC. Full variable domain (remainder filled in from reference TRBV11-3 and TRBJ2-1): EAGVVQSPRYKIIEKKQPVAFWCNPISGHNTLYWYLQNLGQGPELLIRYENEEAVDDSQLPKDRFSAERLKGVDSTLKIQPAELGDSAVYLCASSPGTSGPNEQFFGPGTRLTVL.

The chain uses TRBV2 and TRBJ2-6; TRBD2 aligns across 12 bases. CDR3 length: 18 amino acids. V trimming: 10 bases; J trimming: 0 bases; junction bases outside the gene matches: 10. Germline V gives CDR1 SNHLY, CDR2 FYNNEI. The CDR3 region is CATSALAGGLSGANVLTF. CDR3 nucleotides: TGTGCCACCTCCGCACTAGCGGGGGGCCTCTCTGGGGCCAACGTCCTGACTTTC.

This clone was detected many times. The chain joins TRBV28 to TRBJ2-1; TRBD1 aligns across 8 bases. Germline loops: CDR1 MDHEN, CDR2 SYDVKM. J gave up 6 bases and V 1 base, and 2 bases lay outside the gene matches. This CDR3 contains 14 residues. The CDR3 DNA sequence: TGTGCCAGCAGTTTATTCGACAGGGGCAATGAGCAGTTCTTC. Protein product: CASSLFDRGNEQFF.

This clone was seen only a few times. The V gene is TRBV6-5, the J gene TRBJ1-2, with D perhaps matching TRBD1 (6 bases). The CDR3 spans 15 residues. Per the germline V gene, CDR1 is MNHEY and CDR2 is SVGAGI. The V gene lost 0 bases and the J gene lost 6 bases, with 14 bases spanning the gap. CDR3 nucleotides: TGTGCCAGCAGTTACTCGAGGCGGGGGCTGGATGGCTACACCTTC. It specifies CASSYSRRGLDGYTF.

This clone was counted between two and nine times. The V and J genes are TRBV4-1 and TRBJ1-1, with TRBD1 matching over 7 bases. The CDR3 consists of 14 residues. In germline, CDR1 is MGHRA, CDR2 YSYEKL. V lost 4 bases to trimming and J lost 2 bases; unmatched junction nucleotides: 4. As DNA, the CDR3 is TGCGCCAGCAGCCGCGGGGACAGAAACACTGAAGCTTTCTTT. It encodes CASSRGDRNTEAFF.

The chain employs TRBV4-3 and TRBJ2-5, with D possibly called TRBD1 or TRBD2 (5 bases each). The CDR3 length is 17 residues. V shed 1 base and J shed 1 base, with 16 bases lying between them. Germline V CDR1 and CDR2: LGHNA, YSLEER. The CDR3 sequence: CASSQGGPGELQETQYF. The CDR3 DNA reads TGCGCCAGCAGCCAAGGGGGACCCGGGGAACTCCAAGAGACCCAGTACTTC.

Of note for this clone: Other nucleotide sequences in the sample specify the same CDR3. The chain is built from TRBV11-2 and TRBJ2-3; weak D call: TRBD2 (5 bases). The length of the CDR3 is 14 residues. The germline V gene has CDR1 SGHAT and CDR2 FQNNGV. With 1 base removed from V and 3 bases from J, the gap between germline ends came to 8 bases. CDR3: CASSLGGITDTQYF. The CDR3 region has the DNA TGTGCCAGCAGCTTAGGAGGGATTACAGATACGCAGTATTTT.

This clone was counted a few times. V and J are TRBV28 and TRBJ1-2; 7 nucleotides match TRBD1. CDR1 MDHEN and CDR2 SYDVKM come from the germline V gene. The CDR3 has 15 amino acids. The junction had 9 bases not matched to a gene; V was cut back by 4 bases and J by 4 bases. The chain's CDR3 is CASSYSGAGGYGYTF. In nucleotides, the CDR3 is TGTGCCAGCAGTTATTCTGGGGCAGGGGGCTATGGCTACACCTTC.

The chain has TRBV30 and TRBJ2-3, with 9 bases that match TRBD1. This CDR3 region has 15 residues. The germline V gene encodes CDR1 GTSNPN and CDR2 SVGIG (reference sequence). Trimming removed 3 bases from V and 2 bases from J; junction bases left unmatched: 6. The CDR3 DNA follows: TGTGCCTGGAGCCCGGGACAGGGAACCACAGATACGCAGTATTTT. Translation gives CAWSPGQGTTDTQYF.

This clone came up a few times. CDR3 loop: CASSVNPDTGELFF. The CDR3 coding sequence is TGTGCCAGCAGCGTTAACCCTGACACCGGGGAGCTGTTTTTT. V and J are TRBV9 and TRBJ2-2; D remains unclear. With 2 bases removed from V and 3 bases from J, the gap between germline ends came to 8 bases. Germline V gene data show CDR1 as SGDLS and CDR2 as YYNGEE. This CDR3 is 14 amino acids long.

This clone turned up a few times. This chain connects TRBV7-2 to TRBJ1-5; D is uncertain. This CDR3 is built from 13 residues. The ends were cut back, 2 bases at V and 8 bases at J, with 10 bases in the middle. CDR1 is SGHTA and CDR2 is FQGNSA in the germline V gene. CDR3 loop: CASSLTLQEPQHF. In DNA, the CDR3 is TGTGCCAGCAGCTTAACGTTGCAGGAGCCCCAGCATTTT.

This clone occurred a few times. J is TRBJ2-7 and V is TRBV5-5; no definite D call. CDR3 size: 14 residues. CDR1 and CDR2 from the germline V gene are SGHKS and YYEKEE (reference sequence). Trimming left V 2 bases short and J 2 bases short, with 11 bases between. The CDR3 sequence: CASSFFQKTYEQYF. CDR3 nucleotide sequence: TGTGCCAGCAGCTTTTTTCAAAAAACCTACGAGCAGTACTTC. The full variable domain, rest sourced from reference TRBV5-5 and TRBJ2-7, is DAGVTQSPTHLIKTRGQQVTLRCSPISGHKSVSWYQQVLGQGPQFIFQYYEKEERGRGNFPDRFSARQFPNYSSELNVNALLLGDSALYLCASSFFQKTYEQYFGPGTRLTVT.

About this clone itself: This sample includes further DNA sequences coding for the same CDR3. V usage is TRBV27 and J usage is TRBJ2-2, with D perhaps being TRBD1 or TRBD2 (5 bases each). V was cut by 6 bases and J by 6 bases, with 17 bases left in between. The CDR3 length is 15 residues. Germline lookup yields CDR1 MNHEY and CDR2 SMNVEV (reference sequence). The CDR3 loop reads CASSWGWGRPGELFF. In DNA form, the CDR3 reads TGTGCCAGCAGCTGGGGGTGGGGTCGGCCCGGGGAGCTGTTTTTT.